This TCR beta chain was found in a study of Ad26.COV2.S vaccination and SARS-CoV-2 variants. Measured with immunoSEQ multiplex PCR; TCRdb has only the in-frame clones, and not every one. This table has 430,000 or so clones, about 93% appearing once. Remarks on this clone: Its specificity is not known.

Notes on the study in general: Vaccine and placebo groups showed comparable non-spike TCR breadth.

CDR1 is MNHEY, CDR2 SVGEGT, per germline. V was cut by 4 bases and J by 7 bases, with 13 bases left in between. The length of the CDR3 is 14 residues. The treatment here: roughly 19 received Ad26.COV2.S at low or high dose, single or two shots; about five received placebo; per-sample allocation not given. It was on day 63 after the first vaccine or placebo injection that samples were taken. Sequenced material: peripheral blood, taken in a trial of Ad26.COV2.S vaccine versus placebo. The rearrangement links TRBV6-2 or TRBV6-3 to TRBJ2-2; perhaps TRBD1 as D (5 bases). This receptor was taken from a person between 18 and 65 years old who received the Ad26.COV2.S COVID-19 vaccine or a placebo. CDR3 loop: CASSLKGLSGELFF. The CDR3 region has the DNA TGTGCCAGCAGTTTGAAGGGGCTGAGCGGGGAGCTGTTTTTT.